The clone carrying this T cell receptor beta chain occurred many times. Fresh peripheral blood, more than 9 ml, yielded the PBMCs. RNA transcripts gave rise to amplified TCR beta CDR3 regions. The HTBI set primed first-round TCR CDR3 RT-PCR. Using its own MiXCR run on the multiplex PCR reads, TCRdb lists one record per CDR3 protein. This repertoire shows fewer than 750,000 distinct CDR3 sequences, approximately 14% found once; its top ten account for roughly an eighth. This specimen belongs to a study of T cells in Graves' hyperthyroidism and ophthalmopathy. There are 16 residues in the CDR3. The germline gives CDR1 SGHRS, CDR2 YFSETQ. The V gene lost 0 bases and the J gene lost 0 bases, with 10 bases spanning the gap.

The sequenced sample consisted of blood. This sequence joins TRBV5-1 and TRBJ1-5; D is unresolved. This clonotype was obtained from a woman between 50 and 59 years old with Graves' ophthalmopathy. The CDR3 spells CASSLDPSSSNQPQHF. As DNA, the CDR3 is TGCGCCAGCAGCTTGGATCCCTCTTCTAGCAATCAGCCCCAGCATTTT.